This T cell receptor beta chain was recovered during a study of immune characterization of retroperitoneal liposarcoma. This clonotype came up many times. Per the germline V gene, CDR1 is SGHTA and CDR2 is FQGNSA. V gave up 5 bases and J gave up 1 base; unmatched junction bases: 8. The length of the CDR3 is 15 residues. MiXCR, applied by TCRdb to the PCR reads, yields one record per CDR3 protein. Of around 10,000 distinct CDR3 sequences in the sample, roughly 29% were seen once. Sequences were obtained from tumor tissue. The receptor comes from a female donor with retroperitoneal liposarcoma. The chain couples TRBV7-2 to TRBJ2-7, with 7 nucleotides matching TRBD2. The CDR3 region has the DNA TGTGCCAGCAGCATTACTAGCGCGGCGTCCTACGAGCAGTACTTC. Translating it yields CASSITSAASYEQYF.